This T cell receptor beta chain was obtained from a study of T cells in Graves' hyperthyroidism and ophthalmopathy. Researchers took RNA transcripts and amplified the TCR beta CDR3 regions from them. The TCR CDR3 was amplified in a first-round RT-PCR using the HTBI primer set. Using its own MiXCR run on the multiplex PCR reads, TCRdb lists one record per CDR3 protein. The sample lists roughly 740,000 distinct CDR3 sequences; roughly 17% were seen once. The study, taken as a whole, reports: Researchers found most expanded thyroid clonotypes above 0.001 in blood as well.

The CDR3 totals 16 residues. Trimming stripped 1 base from V and 6 bases from J, with 15 bases between. Germline CDR1 LGHNA, CDR2 YNFKEQ. Newly diagnosed hyperthyroidism patients aged 18 to 65 years had disease lasting under 2 months. As for this clonotype: The antigen is undetermined.

The clonotype originates from a man aged 18-30 years with Graves' hyperthyroidism. The J gene is TRBJ2-2, the V gene TRBV4-2; TRBD2 might be the D (6 bases). The sequenced material came from blood. The CDR3 DNA is TGTGCCAGCAGCCAAGGTGACGGGAGTCGCGCCGGGGAGCTGTTTTTT. It yields the protein CASSQGDGSRAGELFF.